The 9 T cell receptor beta chains below all came from one sample that was sequenced in a study of identical twins. TCRdb ran MiXCR on the 5' RACE reads and lists one entry per CDR3 protein. Of 350,000 to 450,000 distinct CDR3 sequences listed, approximately 17% were seen once; the top ten hold about 12%. Sequenced: naive T cells sorted from blood. The source is a man aged 50-60 years in good health.

This clonotype was recorded a few times. In DNA, the CDR3 is TGTGCCAGCAGTTCATACTCTTCGGGGGGTGGTGGCTACACCTTC. This gives the protein CASSSYSSGGGGYTF. The rearrangement joins TRBV28 to TRBJ1-2, with D tentatively TRBD1 (5 bases). The CDR3 spans 15 residues. Germline loops: CDR1 MDHEN, CDR2 SYDVKM. V shed 4 bases and J shed 7 bases, with 19 bases lying between them.

The table lists this clonotype with many counts. This rearrangement joins TRBV9 to TRBJ2-1; 8 nucleotides align to TRBD1. CDR1 is SGDLS and CDR2 is YYNGEE in the germline V gene. The CDR3 spans 15 residues. J was trimmed by 2 bases and V by 2 bases; bases with no gene match: 3. The DNA for the CDR3 is TGTGCCAGCAGCGTTGGACAGGGCCCCTACAATGAGCAGTTCTTC. Its protein is CASSVGQGPYNEQFF.

The genes are TRBV7-9 and TRBJ2-3; 9 nucleotides match TRBD2. V lost 2 bases and J lost 6; bases outside the gene matches: 6. The CDR3 length is 15 residues. CDR1 and CDR2 (germline): SEHNR, FQNEAQ (reference sequence). CDR3 sequence (DNA): TGTGCCAGCAGCTTACTAGCGGGAACCTCGGATACGCAGTATTTT. Residues: CASSLLAGTSDTQYF.

The chain couples TRBV5-6 to TRBJ2-1, with D unresolved. V lost 1 base and J lost 1, with 6 bases in between. The CDR3 spans 14 residues. Germline values: CDR1 SGHDT, CDR2 YYEEEE. The CDR3 nucleotides read TGTGCCAGCAGCTTGCCAGTGTCCTACAATGAGCAGTTCTTC. It specifies CASSLPVSYNEQFF. Looking up the rest from reference TRBV5-6 and TRBJ2-1 gives the full variable domain: DAGVTQSPTHLIKTRGQQVTLRCSPKSGHDTVSWYQQALGQGPQFIFQYYEEEERQRGNFPDRFSGHQFPNYSSELNVNALLLGDSALYLCASSLPVSYNEQFFGPGTRLTVL.

V is TRBV6-5 and J is TRBJ1-4; D may be TRBD1 (5 bases). The CDR3 is 16 amino acids. V shed 0 bases and J shed 13 bases, with 21 bases lying between them. Looked up from germline, CDR1 is MNHEY and CDR2 is SVGAGI. Here the CDR3 DNA reads TGTGCCAGCAGTTACTCGGCAGGGTGGGATAATGTGGGACTGTTTTTT. Translated, it gives CASSYSAGWDNVGLFF.

Many counts were recorded for this clonotype. The chain recombines TRBV15 with TRBJ2-5; D is unclear. Trimming pared 5 bases from V and 1 base from J, leaving 8 bases between. This CDR3 spans 13 amino acids. The germline V gene has CDR1 LNHNV and CDR2 YYDKDF (reference sequence). CDR3 in amino acids: CATSQNSQETQYF. CDR3 in DNA: TGTGCCACCAGCCAGAACAGCCAAGAGACCCAGTACTTC.

This clonotype was detected a few times. The chain uses TRBV7-6 and TRBJ2-7; 8 bases fit TRBD1. J gave up 5 bases and V 4 bases, and 10 bases lay outside the gene matches. This CDR3 is 15 amino acids long. CDR1 and CDR2 (germline): SGHVS, FNYEAQ. Written as DNA, the CDR3 is TGTGCCAGCAGCTCCCTCCGGGACAGGTGGCACGAGCAGTACTTC. As protein: CASSSLRDRWHEQYF.

This clonotype has a count of ten or more. The chain uses TRBV19 and TRBJ2-7; 12 nucleotides match TRBD2. V lost 6 bases to trimming and J lost 4 bases; unmatched junction nucleotides: 1. The germline V gene encodes CDR1 LNHDA and CDR2 SQIVND (reference sequence). The CDR3 loop spans 13 amino acids. The CDR3 here is CASSGTSGYEQYF. The CDR3 region has the DNA TGTGCCAGTAGCGGGACTAGCGGGTACGAGCAGTACTTC.

This clonotype was seen more than once but under ten times. The V gene is TRBV20-1, the J gene TRBJ2-1; D assignment may be TRBD1 or TRBD2 (5 bases each). The V gene's germline CDR1 is DFQATT and CDR2 SNEGSKA (reference sequence). CDR3 length: 14 residues. V dropped 7 bases and J dropped 4 bases, with 17 bases sitting between them. CDR3 in amino acids: CSGVRDGRYNEQFF. DNA for the CDR3: TGCAGTGGCGTCCGGGACGGCAGATACAATGAGCAGTTCTTC.